The rows below give T cell receptor beta chains drawn from one sample of a study of response to subunit inactivated influenza vaccine. TCRdb analysed the RT-PCR reads with MiXCR anew, one entry per CDR3 protein. The sample shows about 540,000 distinct CDR3 sequences, roughly 15% of them seen only once. The sequenced sample was PBMCs from blood, obtained 11 to 12 days after vaccination. Receptors originate from a man between 45 and 60 years old who received an inactivated influenza vaccine. CDR3s include the opening cysteine and the closing phenylalanine or tryptophan. D genes are given only for firm matches. Expanded clones are given a class, and other clones once, few, many or no size at all.

CSARRGQGNQPQHF	TGCAGTGCTAGACGGGGACAGGGGAATCAGCCCCAGCATTTT	-	TRBD1	TRBV20-1	TRBJ1-5
CASSYETGGMNTEAFF	TGTGCCAGCAGTTACGAGACAGGAGGTATGAACACTGAAGCTTTCTTT	-	-	TRBV6-5	TRBJ1-1
CASTRTGTSGRDEQYF	TGTGCCAGCACCAGGACCGGGACTAGCGGGAGGGACGAGCAGTACTTC	few	TRBD2	TRBV7-9	TRBJ2-7
CASSPTGTQPQHF	TGCGCCAGCAGCCCGACTGGAACTCAGCCCCAGCATTTT	many	-	TRBV5-1	TRBJ1-5
CASSLPRDTQYF	TGTGCCAGCAGCTTACCGCGGGATACGCAGTATTTT	few	-	TRBV7-9	TRBJ2-3
CASHREWNTGELFF	TGTGCCAGCCATCGAGAGTGGAACACCGGGGAGCTGTTTTTT	-	-	TRBV2	TRBJ2-2
CATFPAQWDSYNEQFF	TGTGCCACCTTCCCAGCCCAGTGGGACTCCTACAATGAGCAGTTCTTC	-	-	TRBV7-9	TRBJ2-1
CASSPLAGGPYEQYF	TGTGCCAGCAGTCCACTAGCGGGAGGGCCTTACGAGCAGTACTTC	-	TRBD2	TRBV6-2/TRBV6-3	TRBJ2-7
CASSAPRQGSGNTIYF	TGTGCCAGCAGCGCGCCTCGACAGGGATCTGGAAACACCATATATTTT	-	TRBD1	TRBV2	TRBJ1-3
CASSVQAGRDYGYTF	TGTGCCAGCAGCGTACAGGCAGGAAGGGACTATGGCTACACCTTC	-	-	TRBV9	TRBJ1-2
CATGGQGNEQFF	TGTGCCACTGGTGGACAGGGCAATGAGCAGTTCTTC	many	TRBD1	TRBV10-3	TRBJ2-1
CASSLDGGPSPLHF	TGTGCCAGCAGCTTAGATGGGGGACCTTCACCCCTCCACTTT	few	-	TRBV7-2	TRBJ1-6
CASSHVTDTILSYNEQFF	TGCGCCAGCAGCCATGTGACAGACACCATTCTATCCTACAATGAGCAGTTCTTC	few	-	TRBV4-3	TRBJ2-1
CASTRAGTDTGELFF	TGTGCCAGCACCCGAGCGGGGACCGACACCGGGGAGCTGTTTTTT	few	TRBD2	TRBV2	TRBJ2-2
CASSDRGETQYF	TGTGCCAGCAGTGACAGGGGGGAGACCCAGTACTTC	few	TRBD1	TRBV25-1	TRBJ2-5
CASSLSSDYGYTF	TGTGCCAGCAGCTTATCCTCTGACTATGGCTACACCTTC	-	-	TRBV7-3	TRBJ1-2
CASSLLTRGDTEAFF	TGTGCCAGCAGCTTATTAACAAGAGGGGACACTGAAGCTTTCTTT	-	-	TRBV7-2	TRBJ1-1
CASSQYGTSGLNGRPYF	TGCGCCAGCAGCCAATACGGGACAAGCGGTCTCAACGGGCGGCCGTATTTT	-	-	TRBV4-1	TRBJ2-3
CASSPELLEKLFF	TGTGCCAGCAGCCCAGAACTTCTTGAAAAACTGTTTTTT	few	-	TRBV12-3/TRBV12-4	TRBJ1-4
CSARDRQSAYNSPLHF	TGCAGTGCTAGAGATCGGCAGTCGGCCTATAATTCACCCCTCCACTTT	few	-	TRBV20-1	TRBJ1-6
CASSSGPLAVSDTQYF	TGTGCCAGCAGCTCAGGACCACTAGCGGTTTCAGATACGCAGTATTTT	-	TRBD2	TRBV7-3	TRBJ2-3
CASSDITGTYGYTF	TGTGCCAGCAGTGATATTACAGGGACCTATGGCTACACCTTC	many	-	TRBV2	TRBJ1-2